The present T cell receptor (beta chain) was sequenced within a study of blood T cells in healthy people across ages. Trimming pared 0 bases from V and 3 bases from J, leaving 12 bases between. The germline V gene has CDR1 DFQATT and CDR2 SNEGSKA (reference sequence). The CDR3 totals 15 residues. Findings of the study overall: Across the age range, TCR beta diversity per million T cells fell in a roughly linear way. PBMCs that were unsorted prevented a conclusive naive versus antigen-experienced comparison.

Primers used in a second PCR of roughly 6 to 11 cycles were a sample-barcoded 5' primer and a J-beta primer mix. The yield of each sample was at least 2.5 million CDR3-containing paired-end reads. TCRdb itself ran the 5' RACE reads through MiXCR, one entry per CDR3 protein. The repertoire holds some 1.5 million distinct CDR3 sequences, 28% seen once, with more than 6% in the top ten. A word on this clonotype: What it recognizes is unknown.

The rearrangement uses TRBV20-1 and TRBJ2-1; maybe TRBD2 (7 bases). The clonotype originates from a woman in her 30s in good health. Input material: blood. The CDR3 bases are TGCAGTGCTAGAGATAAGGGGGGGGTCTACAATGAGCAGTTCTTC. This translates into CSARDKGGVYNEQFF.